This T cell receptor (beta chain) derives from a study of blood T cell repertoires in COVID-19 (TCRdb year 2020). Describing the broader study: Samples covering the acute and convalescent phases of COVID-19 were provided by collaborators in the United States, Italy and Spain. The dataset comprised deeply sampled blood TCRbeta repertoires from subjects exposed to, actively infected with, or recovered from COVID-19. The repertoires were released in a freely available public database meant as a resource for research on the immune response to SARS-CoV-2. The prospective study material was composed of cDNA or gDNA derived from T cells, B-cell-depleted T cells, or PBMCs. Samples were obtained from the ongoing ImmuneRACE study (first 160 participants) and from about 1,300 subjects provided by 6 global collaborators. Nearly every sample came with metadata listing a de-identified subject ID, COVID-19 status, age in years and sex. Where HLA class I and class II types were available, the types were taken from metadata supplied by the sample provider, not from assay-based typing.

The collaborating institutions used their own protocols to collect whole blood in K2EDTA tubes. For TCRbeta analysis, collaborator samples were shipped as frozen whole blood, as isolated PBMCs, or as DNA extracted from either sample type. TCRbeta CDR3 regions were amplified from genomic DNA using the immunoSEQ Assay, a bias-controlled multiplex PCR. As for the original processing: The number of nucleated cells in each sample was estimated from the amplification of reference gene primers within the assay. Sequence reads were collapsed and filtered to measure the absolute abundance of every unique TCRbeta CDR3 rearrangement. For each sample, productive Simpson clonality was calculated as the square root of Simpson's diversity index over productive rearrangements. The clones in this table, taken by TCRdb from immuneACCESS, are in-frame only. Not every clone is retained; where verified, under half of the shortfall comes from an unresolved V gene, and the cause of the rest is unknown. V, J and clone size are taken as reported in that table, and D and trimming were inferred from the DNA itself. Recorded for this sample are about 150,000 clones; roughly 83% of them occurred a single time. 13% to 15% of the sample rests with the top ten.

Comments on this clone: Its antigen target is currently unknown. Within one base of it there is no much larger clone, and no base qualities were kept.

The investigation overall reported the following: How much clinical and demographic metadata was included differed by source and by participant, and the metadata was provided uncurated.

The CDR3 has 14 amino acids, counting the end cysteine and phenylalanine. The only DNA kept is the CDR3, 42 bases in frame from the first base. Trimming at the junction amounts to 5 bases on V and 3 bases on J, and the germline ends lie 11 bases apart. The germline V gene (reference sequence) supplies CDR1 LNHNV and CDR2 YYDKDF. The receptor comes from a man in his late teens or twenties with active or convalescent COVID-19. The chain was built from TRBV15 and TRBJ1-5; no D gene call is confident. Sequencing was done on a sample of peripheral blood. The DNA reads TGTGCCACCAGCGAGGGTTACAACAATCAGCCCCAGCATTTT. Translated, this gives CATSEGYNNQPQHF.